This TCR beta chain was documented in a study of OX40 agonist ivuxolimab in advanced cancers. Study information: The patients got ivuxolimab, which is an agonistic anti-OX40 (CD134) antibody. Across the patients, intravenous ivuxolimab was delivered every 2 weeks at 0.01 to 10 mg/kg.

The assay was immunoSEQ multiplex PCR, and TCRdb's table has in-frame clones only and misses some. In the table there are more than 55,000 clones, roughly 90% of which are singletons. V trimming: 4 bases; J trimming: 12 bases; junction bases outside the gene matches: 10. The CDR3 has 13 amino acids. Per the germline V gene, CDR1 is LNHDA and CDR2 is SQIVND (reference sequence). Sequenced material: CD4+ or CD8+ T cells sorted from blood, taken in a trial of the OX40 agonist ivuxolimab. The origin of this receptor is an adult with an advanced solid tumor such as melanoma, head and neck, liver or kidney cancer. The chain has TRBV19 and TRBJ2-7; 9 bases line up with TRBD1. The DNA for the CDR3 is TGTGCCAGTAGTACCCTAACAGGGGGCAAAGCGTACTTC. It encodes CASSTLTGGKAYF.